The rows below give T cell receptor beta chains drawn from one sample of a study of T cell responses to AZD1222 COVID-19 vaccine. Sequenced by immunoSEQ multiplex PCR; TCRdb stores in-frame clones only, minus some. The repertoire includes 150,000 to 160,000 clones, 90% of them detected once, and approximately 1.4% sits in the top ten. This sample comprised peripheral blood, obtained 28 days after the second AZD1222 dose. The origin of the receptors is an adult who received the AZD1222 COVID-19 vaccine. Each CDR3 is given without its conserved first and last residue.

V	length	J	CDR3
TRBV3-1/TRBV3-2	12	TRBJ1-1	ASSHGTGVREAF
TRBV6-5	12	TRBJ1-5	ASLGQGVNQPQH
TRBV11-2	13	TRBJ1-6	ASSLVDSKNSPLH
TRBV19	13	TRBJ1-1	ASSLGGFMNTEAF
TRBV4-1	12	TRBJ2-7	ASSWDSGSYEQY
TRBV6-5	13	TRBJ1-6	ASSYSRRTNSPLH
TRBV30	13	TRBJ2-6	AWGGPDARANVLT
TRBV29-1	12	TRBJ1-4	SVVQGALSEKLF
TRBV19	14	TRBJ1-2	ATTTSSWDGYYGYT
TRBV5-1	12	TRBJ1-1	ASRFTTENTEAF
TRBV20-1	9	TRBJ1-2	SAQSSYGYT
TRBV18	13	TRBJ1-4	ASSPPNGGNEKLF
TRBV5-1	12	TRBJ2-1	ASSLIVGNYEQF